These 24 T cell receptor beta chains came from one sample sequenced in a study of shared clonotypes between healthy human individuals (dated by TCRdb to the early 2020s). Libraries were prepared through the immunoSEQ multiplex PCR assay. Imported from immuneACCESS, the table was reduced by TCRdb to in-frame sequences with V and J called. These copies leave out some clones; in studies compared against another copy, an unresolved V gene accounts for under half, and the cause of the remainder is not known. This sample lists around 2.1 million clones; 90% to 97% were detected once. In total, the top ten clones hold approximately 0.13% of the sample. The specimen sequenced was naive CD4+ T cells sorted from blood. The cell subset or site label, as the study defines it: CD45RA+ positively selected. These receptors were obtained from a man between 18 and 29 years old in good health.

The genes are TRBV2 and TRBJ1-2, with D uncertain. V was cut by 5 bases and J by 8 bases, with 18 bases left in between. The germline CDR1 and CDR2 sequences are SNHLY and FYNNEI. This CDR3 region has 14 residues. This CDR3 reads CASSSLGLGEGYTF. The CDR3 DNA reads TGTGCCAGCAGTTCCTTGGGTCTCGGGGAGGGCTACACCTTC.

The gene calls are TRBV6-6 and TRBJ2-1; D not resolved. V gave up 2 bases and J gave up 3 bases, with 14 bases separating them. The CDR3 extends over 16 amino acids. Germline V gene lookup returns CDR1 MNHNY and CDR2 SVGAGI (reference sequence). The CDR3 spells CASSYDGSSSYNEQFF. The CDR3 DNA sequence: TGTGCCAGCAGTTACGATGGCTCATCAAGCTACAATGAGCAGTTCTTC.

The chain combines TRBV14 with TRBJ2-2, with a possible D match to TRBD2 (5 bases). V lost 0 bases, J lost 6 bases, and 11 bases lay in between. Germline V lookup: CDR1 SGHDN, CDR2 FVKESK. The CDR3 extends over 15 amino acids. The CDR3 nucleotides are TGTGCCAGCAGCCAAGATCCAGCCGGGGCCGGGGAGCTGTTTTTT. As protein: CASSQDPAGAGELFF. The entire variable domain, with the rest obtained from reference TRBV14 and TRBJ2-2, is as follows: EAGVTQFPSHSVIEKGQTVTLRCDPISGHDNLYWYRRVMGKEIKFLLHFVKESKQDESGMPNNRFLAERTGGTYSTLKVQPAELEDSGVYFCASSQDPAGAGELFFGEGSRLTVL.

The chain couples TRBV2 to TRBJ1-4, with TRBD1 identical over 9 bases. Per germline, CDR1 SNHLY and CDR2 FYNNEI. This CDR3 contains 15 residues. The junction had 7 bases not matched to a gene; V was cut back by 7 bases and J by 4 bases. The CDR3 here is CASKGQGLINEKLFF. The CDR3 coding sequence is TGTGCCAGCAAGGGACAGGGACTCATTAATGAAAAACTGTTTTTT.

This rearrangement joins TRBV2 to TRBJ1-3; 10 nucleotides agree with TRBD1. This CDR3 is built from 15 residues. Germline V gives CDR1 SNHLY, CDR2 FYNNEI. J gave up 2 bases and V 5 bases, and 3 bases lay outside the gene matches. The CDR3: CASSPGTGAGNTIYF. The CDR3 DNA sequence: TGTGCCAGCAGTCCCGGGACAGGGGCTGGAAACACCATATATTTT.

This chain uses TRBV14 with TRBJ2-1; no clear D. The V gene lost 0 bases and the J gene lost 8 bases, with 14 bases spanning the gap. The CDR3 runs 15 residues. The germline gives CDR1 SGHDN, CDR2 FVKESK. CDR3 nucleotide sequence: TGTGCCAGCAGCCAAGATCTTTTCAGGCCACATGAGCAGTTCTTC. Translated: CASSQDLFRPHEQFF.

The chain combines TRBV5-1 with TRBJ2-5; 8 bases match TRBD2. CDR3 length: 15 residues. The trim removed 5 bases at V and 2 bases at J, leaving 8 bases unmatched. Germline V gives CDR1 SGHRS, CDR2 YFSETQ. The CDR3 sequence: CASRPTPSGQETQYF. In DNA, the CDR3 is TGCGCCAGCAGACCCACACCTAGCGGGCAAGAGACCCAGTACTTC.

A note on this clone: Other DNA sequences in this sample translate to the same CDR3. The chain uses TRBV25-1 and TRBJ1-3; unclear D gene. V lost 2 bases, J lost 1 base, and 9 bases lay in between. Germline CDR1 MGHDK, CDR2 SYGVNS. There are 15 residues in the CDR3. The CDR3 here is CASSENRGSGNTIYF. The CDR3 bases are TGTGCCAGCAGTGAAAACAGAGGATCTGGAAACACCATATATTTT.

V and J are TRBV7-6 and TRBJ2-7; TRBD1 agrees at 7 bases. J was trimmed by 1 base and V by 0 bases; bases with no gene match: 3. Germline-derived CDR1 and CDR2 are SGHVS and FNYEAQ. CDR3 length: 15 residues. The CDR3 protein is CASSLAPGQSYEQYF. In DNA, the CDR3 is TGTGCCAGCAGCTTAGCCCCGGGACAGTCCTACGAGCAGTACTTC.

V gene TRBV5-1 combines with J gene TRBJ2-1; D uncertain. The CDR3 runs 14 residues. From germline, CDR1 is SGHRS and CDR2 YFSETQ. The V and J ends lost 4 bases and 4 bases respectively, with 12 bases between them. The CDR3 is CASSALMGYNEQFF. The CDR3 region has the DNA TGCGCCAGCAGCGCGTTGATGGGGTACAATGAGCAGTTCTTC.

This chain joins TRBV6-1 and TRBJ1-3; TRBD1 might be the D (5 bases). With 4 bases removed from V and 0 bases from J, the gap between germline ends came to 10 bases. The CDR3 has 15 amino acids. Germline V gene lookup returns CDR1 MNHNS and CDR2 SASEGT. The CDR3 loop is CASSAGAGSGNTIYF. The DNA of the CDR3 is TGTGCCAGCAGTGCCGGGGCGGGCTCTGGAAACACCATATATTTT.

V and J are TRBV21-1 and TRBJ1-5; the table's D call, TRBD1, has no DNA check behind it. TRBV21-1 is an annotated pseudogene. There are 17 residues in the CDR3. Written as DNA, the CDR3 is TGTGCCAGCAGCAATTGGACAGGGTGTGGGAATAATCAGCCCCAGCATTTT. This encodes CASSNWTGCGNNQPQHF.

This chain links TRBV5-4 with TRBJ1-6, with TRBD1 matching over 7 bases. Germline CDR1 and CDR2: SGHNT and YYREEE (reference sequence). Germline trimming cut 3 bases from V and 5 bases from J; bases unmatched to any gene: 2. The CDR3 consists of 14 residues. The DNA for the CDR3 is TGTGCCAGCAGCTACAGGGGAAATAATTCACCCCTCCACTTT. It specifies CASSYRGNNSPLHF.

This clone was seen once. CDR3 nucleotide sequence: TGTGCCAGCAGTAGTTTTAGGGCCCAAGAGACCCAGTACTTC. Translation gives CASSSFRAQETQYF. The V and J genes are TRBV25-1 and TRBJ2-5; D ambiguous. Trimming took 5 bases from V and 1 from J, leaving 11 bases between them. Germline lookup yields CDR1 MGHDK and CDR2 SYGVNS. The CDR3 has 14 amino acids. Using reference TRBV25-1 and TRBJ2-5 for the parts outside the CDR3, the full variable domain is EADIYQTPRYLVIGTGKKITLECSQTMGHDKMYWYQQDPGMELHLIHYSYGVNSTEKGDLSSESTVSRIRTEHFPLTLESARPSHTSQYLCASSSFRAQETQYFGPGTRLLVL.

The chain is built from TRBV11-2 and TRBJ2-1, with D hard to call. Germline V gene lookup returns CDR1 SGHAT and CDR2 FQNNGV. The CDR3 extends over 15 amino acids. V lost 1 base to trimming and J lost 7 bases, with 14 bases between them. For the CDR3, the DNA is TGTGCCAGCAGCTTAGGGCGAACCAAGTCGAATGAGCAGTTCTTC. Amino acid sequence: CASSLGRTKSNEQFF.

The CDR3 region is CASSGLGWDYGYTF. The CDR3 nucleotides are TGCGCCAGCTCGGGCCTCGGATGGGACTATGGCTACACCTTC. V and J are TRBV5-1 and TRBJ1-2; D is ambiguous. The CDR3 length is 14 residues. The V and J ends lost 7 bases and 3 bases respectively, with 16 bases between them. Germline V gene sequence: CDR1 SGHRS, CDR2 YFSETQ.

V is TRBV5-1 and J is TRBJ1-1; unclear D gene. The V and J ends lost 4 bases and 0 bases respectively, with 13 bases between them. The germline V gene has CDR1 SGHRS and CDR2 YFSETQ. This CDR3 contains 15 residues. CDR3 DNA sequence: TGCGCCAGCAGCGGCGGCGAGGTGATGAACACTGAAGCTTTCTTT. Translating it yields CASSGGEVMNTEAFF.

The chain joins TRBV6-4 to TRBJ1-1, with a tentative D call TRBD1 (6 bases). This CDR3 is 13 amino acids long. The V end was cut by 6 bases, the J end by 9 bases, with 17 bases between. Per the germline V gene, CDR1 is MRHNA and CDR2 is SNTAGT. Written as DNA, the CDR3 is TGTGCCAGCAGCGAACAGGGTATCGGGAAAGCTTTCTTT. Translating gives CASSEQGIGKAFF.

CDR3 coding DNA: TGTGCCAGCAGCCTACAGGCAAACACCATATATTTT. Protein: CASSLQANTIYF. The chain uses TRBV5-6 and TRBJ1-3; D may be TRBD1 (5 bases). This CDR3 has 12 amino acids. Trimming left V 4 bases short and J 6 bases short, with 8 bases between. Germline CDR1 reads SGHDT; CDR2 reads YYEEEE.

The rearrangement links TRBV11-3 to TRBJ2-2; 9 bases are a match to TRBD1. CDR1 is SGHNT and CDR2 is YENEEA in the germline V gene. The CDR3 sequence is 13 residues long. The junction had 2 bases not matched to a gene; V was cut back by 5 bases and J by 7 bases. Here the CDR3 DNA reads TGTGCCAGCAGCCGACAGGGGGTCGGGGAGCTGTTTTTT. It translates to CASSRQGVGELFF. Full variable domain (missing parts from reference TRBV11-3 and TRBJ2-2): EAGVVQSPRYKIIEKKQPVAFWCNPISGHNTLYWYLQNLGQGPELLIRYENEEAVDDSQLPKDRFSAERLKGVDSTLKIQPAELGDSAVYLCASSRQGVGELFFGEGSRLTVL.

A word on this clone: Other DNA sequences of this sample code for an identical CDR3. This rearrangement joins TRBV11-2 to TRBJ2-7; TRBD1 aligns across 7 bases. Germline-derived CDR1 and CDR2 are SGHAT and FQNNGV. V lost 5 bases and J lost 4; bases outside the gene matches: 2. The CDR3 contains 12 residues. This CDR3 reads CASSGQVYEQYF. CDR3 DNA: TGTGCCAGCAGCGGACAGGTTTACGAGCAGTACTTC.

This chain's CDR3 is CASSQLREVGELFF. In DNA, the CDR3 is TGCGCCAGCAGCCAGCTAAGAGAGGTCGGGGAGCTGTTTTTT. The chain has TRBV4-3 and TRBJ2-2; no clear D gene. The CDR3 sequence is 14 residues long. CDR1 and CDR2 (germline): LGHNA, YSLEER. Trimming left V 3 bases short and J 7 bases short, with 12 bases between.

The rearrangement links TRBV11-2 to TRBJ2-5, with D perhaps TRBD1 or TRBD2 (5 bases each). The CDR3 sequence is 13 residues long. Per the germline V gene, CDR1 is SGHAT and CDR2 is FQNNGV. V lost 5 bases and J 5 bases, leaving 12 bases between the germline ends. In DNA form, the CDR3 reads TGTGCCAGCAGCACCTCTTGGGGGGAGACCCAGTACTTC. It translates to CASSTSWGETQYF.

The chain links TRBV10-3 to TRBJ2-7; 8 bases line up with TRBD2. Trimming took 9 bases from V and 3 from J; bases not matched to a gene: 4. Germline CDR1 reads ENHRY; CDR2 reads SYGVKD. The CDR3 contains 12 residues. This CDR3 reads CAIAGDYYEQYF. As DNA, the CDR3 is TGTGCCATAGCGGGGGATTACTACGAGCAGTACTTC.